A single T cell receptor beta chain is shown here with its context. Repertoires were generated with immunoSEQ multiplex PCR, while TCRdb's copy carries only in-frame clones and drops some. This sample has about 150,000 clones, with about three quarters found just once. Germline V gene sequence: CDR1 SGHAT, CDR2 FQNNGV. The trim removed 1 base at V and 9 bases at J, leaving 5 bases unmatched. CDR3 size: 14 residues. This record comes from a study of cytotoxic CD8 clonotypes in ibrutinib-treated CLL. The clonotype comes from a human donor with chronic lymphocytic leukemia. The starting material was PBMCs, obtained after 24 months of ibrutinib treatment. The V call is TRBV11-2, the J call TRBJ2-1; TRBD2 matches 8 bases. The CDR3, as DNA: TGTGCCAGCAGCTTAGTCCGGGGGGGGAGTGAGCAGTTCTTC. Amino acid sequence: CASSLVRGGSEQFF. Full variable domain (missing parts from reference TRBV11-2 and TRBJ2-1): EAGVAQSPRYKIIEKRQSVAFWCNPISGHATLYWYQQILGQGPKLLIQFQNNGVVDDSQLPKDRFSAERLKGVDSTLKIQPAKLEDSAVYLCASSLVRGGSEQFFGPGTRLTVL.